The rows below give T cell receptor beta chains drawn from one sample of a study of spatial heterogeneity in lung cancer. Each CDR3 protein is one row after TCRdb ran MiXCR on the 5' RACE reads. The sample gives fewer than 45,000 distinct CDR3 sequences, approximately 6.8% of which show up once; about two fifths is in the top ten. Sequences were derived from PBMCs, sampled at surgery. The source is a female donor with early-stage non-small cell lung cancer. Each CDR3 is given with its conserved first and last residue. Fields, in order: V gene, D gene, clone size, CDR3 length, J gene, CDR3 protein, CDR3 DNA. A D gene is named only where the DNA matches it firmly. Not every row has a clone size; where given, it reads once, few, many or a size class.

TRBV2,TRBD1,few,14,TRBJ2-3,CASSRQGATDTQYF,TGTGCCAGCAGTAGACAGGGGGCTACAGATACGCAGTATTTT
TRBV5-1,.,few,14,TRBJ2-4,CASSLPGAENIQYF,TGCGCCAGCAGCTTGCCAGGGGCAGAAAACATTCAGTACTTC
TRBV5-6,TRBD2,many,17,TRBJ2-5,CASSLSLAGVRGETQYF,TGTGCCAGCAGCTTGAGCCTAGCGGGGGTCCGGGGTGAGACCCAGTACTTC
TRBV5-1,.,many,13,TRBJ2-7,CASSFPATYEQYF,TGCGCCAGCAGCTTCCCAGCAACCTACGAGCAGTACTTC
TRBV19,TRBD1,many,13,TRBJ2-5,CASSRDRAETQYF,TGTGCCAGTAGTAGGGACAGGGCTGAGACCCAGTACTTC
TRBV6-5,TRBD1,many,18,TRBJ1-2,CASSSAIGGGQPSYGYTF,TGTGCCAGCAGTTCAGCTATCGGTGGGGGACAGCCCTCCTATGGCTACACCTTC
TRBV29-1,.,.,11,TRBJ1-2,CSVVWEYGYTF,TGCAGCGTTGTCTGGGAATACGGCTACACCTTC
TRBV7-9,TRBD1,few,18,TRBJ1-3,CASSSPGRTGGTGNSIYF,TGTGCCAGCAGCTCCCCAGGCCGTACAGGGGGCACTGGAAACAGCATATATTTT
TRBV7-2,.,.,13,TRBJ1-4,CASSLGRSGGLFF,TGTGCCAGCAGCTTAGGACGGTCTGGGGGACTGTTTTTT
TRBV7-6,.,many,15,TRBJ2-1,CASSSGKWAYNEQFF,TGTGCCAGCAGCTCAGGAAAATGGGCCTACAATGAGCAGTTCTTC
TRBV20-1,TRBD1,few,14,TRBJ1-5,CSARRTGENQPQHF,TGCAGTGCTAGAAGGACAGGGGAAAATCAGCCCCAGCATTTT
TRBV21-1,.,many,16,TRBJ2-7,CASSNNHGQGSYEQYF,TGTGCCAGCAGCAATAATCATGGACAGGGCTCCTACGAGCAGTACTTC